This is a list of T cell receptor beta chains from one sample in a study of blood T cell repertoires in COVID-19. Repertoires were generated with immunoSEQ multiplex PCR, while TCRdb's copy carries only in-frame clones and drops some. Among approximately 300,000 clones listed, 88% were seen once. Sequenced material: peripheral blood. The receptors shown here come from a woman aged 25 to 39 with COVID-19, enrolled during active disease. The CDR3 runs from the conserved cysteine through the conserved F or W. D genes are given only for firm matches. Part of the rows lack a size; the others show once, few, many or a class for expanded clones.

>TRBJ2-6|-|TRBV30|TRBD2
TGTGCCCGGGACCTAGCGGGGACCTCTGGGGCCAACGTCCTGACTTTC
CARDLAGTSGANVLTF
>TRBJ2-1|-|TRBV10-1|TRBD2
TGCGCCAGCAGTGAGTCGCTAGCGGGAGCCAATGAGCAGTTCTTC
CASSESLAGANEQFF
>TRBJ2-6|-|TRBV5-5|-
TGTGCCAGCAGCTTCCGGGGGATGGCCGGGGCCAACGTCCTGACTTTC
CASSFRGMAGANVLTF
>TRBJ2-3|-|TRBV7-3|TRBD1
TGTGCCAGCAGCTGGACAGGGGGTGTTGCAGATACGCAGTATTTT
CASSWTGGVADTQYF
>TRBJ1-2|few|TRBV5-1|TRBD1
TGCGCCAGCAGCCCGGGCGGACAGGGGGGAGGTGGCTACACCTTC
CASSPGGQGGGGYTF
>TRBJ2-4|-|TRBV4-1|TRBD2
TGCGCCAGCAGCCAACCACTAGCGGGACTAGCCAAAAACATTCAGTACTTC
CASSQPLAGLAKNIQYF
>TRBJ2-1|-|TRBV3-1/TRBV3-2|TRBD2
TGTGCCAGCAGCCGTTTCTTGGGACTAGCGGGAGGATATGAGCAGTTCTTC
CASSRFLGLAGGYEQFF
>TRBJ1-4|-|TRBV30|-
TGTGCCTGGAGTCGGGGGGCCGGTGAAAAACTGTTTTTT
CAWSRGAGEKLFF
>TRBJ2-1|-|TRBV9|TRBD1
TGTGCCAGCAGCGCTCCCGGGACAGGGAGCTCCTACAATGAGCAGTTCTTC
CASSAPGTGSSYNEQFF
>TRBJ2-5|once|TRBV19|TRBD1
TGTGCCAGTAGTAAGCAAACCTCCGGGACAGTGGGGCGGGAGACCCAGTACTTC
CASSKQTSGTVGRETQYF
>TRBJ2-5|-|TRBV6-5|TRBD1
TGTGCCAGCAGTTACTCGACAGGGTCAGAGACCCAGTACTTC
CASSYSTGSETQYF
>TRBJ2-5|-|TRBV5-6|TRBD2
TGTGCCAGCAGCTTTATCGGACTAGCGGACCACCAAGAGACCCAGTACTTC
CASSFIGLADHQETQYF
>TRBJ2-7|once|TRBV27|TRBD1
TGTGCCAGCAGAACCACTCGACAGGGGTCCTACGAGCAGTACTTC
CASRTTRQGSYEQYF
>TRBJ2-1|once|TRBV5-5|-
TGTGCCAGCTTAGATAGGGGGTCCTACAATGAGCAGTTCTTC
CASLDRGSYNEQFF
>TRBJ1-2|-|TRBV3-1/TRBV3-2|-
TGTGCCAGCAGCCAAGACGGCCGCGGGGGCTACACCTTC
CASSQDGRGGYTF